Following are 32 T cell receptor beta chains from one sample sequenced in a study of cytomegalovirus exposure and HLA in healthy donors. The PCR ran on 60 Vbeta and 13 Jbeta primers. Data came from immunoSEQ multiplex PCR; TCRdb stores just in-frame clones and leaves some out. This sample has 150,000 to 200,000 clones, with 81% found just once. Sequenced sample: PBMCs. The receptors stem from a man aged 18 to 30 in good health and CMV-seronegative.

This chain links TRBV29-1 with TRBJ1-6; 7 positions agree with TRBD1. Germline V lookup: CDR1 SQVTM, CDR2 ANQGSEA. Trimming cost V 5 bases and J 9 bases; bases outside gene matches: 7. This CDR3 comprises 13 residues. CDR3 sequence reads: CSVLDRMGSPLHF. The CDR3 nucleotides read TGCAGCGTTCTGGACAGGATGGGTTCACCCCTCCACTTT.

The chain links TRBV28 to TRBJ1-5; 9 bases match TRBD1. CDR3 size: 15 residues. The ends lost 6 bases at V and 2 bases at J; junction bases unmatched: 5. The germline V gene encodes CDR1 MDHEN and CDR2 SYDVKM. CDR3 protein: CASSRGQGRNQPQHF. As DNA, the CDR3 is TGTGCCAGCAGCCGCGGACAGGGGCGCAATCAGCCCCAGCATTTT.

This chain links TRBV19 with TRBJ1-5; weak D call: TRBD1 (5 bases). There are 13 residues in the CDR3. CDR1 LNHDA and CDR2 SQIVND come from the germline V gene (reference sequence). The V gene lost 3 bases and the J gene lost 6 bases, with 9 bases spanning the gap. The CDR3 sequence: CASSMGLGQPQHF. CDR3 nucleotide sequence: TGTGCCAGTAGTATGGGACTGGGTCAGCCCCAGCATTTT.

J is TRBJ2-7 and V is TRBV9; the D gene is possibly TRBD1 (6 bases). The CDR3 loop spans 14 amino acids. Germline values: CDR1 SGDLS, CDR2 YYNGEE. The ends were cut back, 2 bases at V and 3 bases at J, with 12 bases in the middle. CDR3 sequence (DNA): TGTGCCAGCAGCGTTCGAGGGGACAACTACGAGCAGTACTTC. As protein: CASSVRGDNYEQYF.

This clone showed up just a few times. This sequence joins TRBV6-1 and TRBJ1-4, with TRBD1 matching over 9 bases. The V gene's germline CDR1 is MNHNS and CDR2 SASEGT. The length of the CDR3 is 14 residues. V lost 6 bases to trimming and J lost 8 bases; unmatched junction nucleotides: 7. The CDR3, as DNA: TGTGCCAGCAGGACCGGGACAGGGAGGGAAAAACTGTTTTTT. It translates to CASRTGTGREKLFF.

This sequence joins TRBV7-9 and TRBJ2-5, with D possibly TRBD1 on 5 matching bases. Germline V gene lookup returns CDR1 SEHNR and CDR2 FQNEAQ (reference sequence). The CDR3 is 17 amino acids. V was pared by 4 bases and J by 5 bases, with 23 bases between. CDR3 sequence: CASSSHRGVRAEETQYF. In DNA, the CDR3 is TGTGCCAGCAGCTCCCACCGTGGGGTCAGGGCCGAGGAGACCCAGTACTTC.

V and J are TRBV10-3 and TRBJ1-4; 7 bases fit TRBD1. The CDR3 spans 13 residues. Trimming took 4 bases from V and 15 from J; bases not matched to a gene: 11. The germline V gene encodes CDR1 ENHRY and CDR2 SYGVKD. This chain's CDR3 is CAISASDRERLFF. CDR3 DNA sequence: TGTGCCATCAGTGCCTCCGACAGGGAGAGGTTGTTTTTT.

This clone was recorded once. The rearrangement joins TRBV7-8 to TRBJ2-5; 8 bases map to TRBD2. The CDR3 extends over 14 amino acids. Germline CDR1 and CDR2: SGHVS and FQNEAQ. V shed 7 bases, J shed 0 bases, and the junction held 4 bases outside the gene matches. This CDR3 reads CASTTGGHQETQYF. The CDR3 DNA follows: TGTGCCAGCACCACGGGGGGGCACCAAGAGACCCAGTACTTC.

A remark on this clone: An end of the junction differs from the germline gene, which may be a read error. This sample also contains other DNA sequences that code for the same CDR3. V usage is TRBV11-2 and J usage is TRBJ2-5, with D hard to call. The length of the CDR3 is 16 residues. CDR1 SGHAT and CDR2 FQNNGV come from the germline V gene. CDR3 residues: CASSLGSYPTQETQYF. The CDR3 bases are TGCGCCAGCAGCTTAGGTAGTTACCCAACCCAAGAGACCCAGTACTTC. Using reference TRBV11-2 and TRBJ2-5 for the parts outside the CDR3, the full variable domain is EAGVAQSPRYKIIEKRQSVAFWCNPISGHATLYWYQQILGQGPKLLIQFQNNGVVDDSQLPKDRFSAERLKGVDSTLKIQPAKLEDSAVYLCASSLGSYPTQETQYFGPGTRLLVL.

This clone was found once. The rearrangement joins TRBV9 to TRBJ2-3; 8 nucleotides match TRBD1. The V gene end was trimmed by 4 bases and the J gene end by 2 bases; junction bases not matched to a gene: 9. Germline values: CDR1 SGDLS, CDR2 YYNGEE. The CDR3 totals 16 residues. CDR3 sequence: CASSSRTGWTTDTQYF. CDR3 DNA sequence: TGTGCCAGCAGCTCCCGGACAGGGTGGACCACAGATACGCAGTATTTT.

This clone was observed a single time. The J gene is TRBJ1-3, the V gene TRBV6-1; D unclear. With 7 bases removed from V and 0 bases from J, the gap between germline ends came to 4 bases. CDR1 and CDR2 (germline): MNHNS, SASEGT. The CDR3 loop spans 12 amino acids. CDR3 sequence: CASTSSGNTIYF. CDR3 nucleotide sequence: TGTGCCAGCACGTCCTCTGGAAACACCATATATTTT.

The chain recombines TRBV9 with TRBJ2-3; 7 nucleotides line up with TRBD2. J lost 0 bases, V lost 4 bases, and 5 bases had no gene match. Germline-derived CDR1 and CDR2 are SGDLS and YYNGEE. The CDR3 is 15 residues long. The CDR3 DNA reads as TGTGCCAGCAGCAGTTCAGCGGGGAGCACAGATACGCAGTATTTT. Amino acids: CASSSSAGSTDTQYF.

The V gene is TRBV6-5, the J gene TRBJ1-1, with a tentative D call TRBD1 (5 bases). The CDR3 contains 15 residues. CDR1 is MNHEY and CDR2 is SVGAGI in the germline V gene. Trimming removed 4 bases at V and 6 bases at J, with 18 bases between. CDR3 DNA: TGTGCCAGCAGTTCCCCTCGATCAGGGAAGGCTGAAGCTTTCTTT. Translating gives CASSSPRSGKAEAFF.

The chain uses TRBV21-1 and TRBJ2-6; TRBD1, as called in the table, went unchecked against the DNA. TRBV21-1 is labeled a pseudogene. This CDR3 spans 18 amino acids. CDR3 amino acids: CASSKERTGNSGANVLTF. In DNA form, the CDR3 reads TGTGCCAGCAGCAAAGAAAGGACAGGGAACTCTGGGGCCAACGTCCTGACTTTC.

About this clone itself: Mismatch with germline at one junction end may stem from a read error. The chain has TRBV2 and TRBJ2-7; 8 bases are a match to TRBD1. The CDR3 runs to 14 residues. The germline gives CDR1 SNHLY, CDR2 FYNNEI. The CDR3 DNA reads TGTGCCAGCAGGAGACAGGGGAATGCCTACGAGCGGTACTTC. Translation gives CASRRQGNAYERYF.

This clone was counted only a few times. V usage is TRBV19 and J usage is TRBJ2-3; possible D gene TRBD2, 6 bases. The CDR3 runs to 13 residues. Trimming shortened V by 7 bases and J by 2 bases, and 10 bases separated the two germline ends. Germline-derived CDR1 and CDR2 are LNHDA and SQIVND (reference sequence). The CDR3 DNA sequence: TGTGCCAGTACTGGGAGGCCCACAGATACGCAGTATTTT. It translates to CASTGRPTDTQYF.

The CDR3 DNA reads as TGTGCCAGCAGCGCTCGGACAGGGCACAACGCTGAAGCTTTCTTT. Its protein is CASSARTGHNAEAFF. V is TRBV9 and J is TRBJ1-1; TRBD1 aligns across 8 bases. CDR3 size: 15 residues. The germline V gene encodes CDR1 SGDLS and CDR2 YYNGEE. Trimming took 3 bases from V and 6 from J; bases not matched to a gene: 10. The full variable domain, with the rest looked up from reference TRBV9 and TRBJ1-1, is DSGVTQTPKHLITATGQRVTLRCSPRSGDLSVYWYQQSLDQGLQFLIQYYNGEERAKGNILERFSAQQFPDLHSELNLSSLELGDSALYFCASSARTGHNAEAFFGQGTRLTVV.

The genes are TRBV7-6 and TRBJ2-1; unclear D gene. V was pared by 8 bases and J by 0 bases, with 11 bases between. The CDR3 totals 14 residues. Germline values: CDR1 SGHVS, CDR2 FNYEAQ. The DNA of the CDR3 is TGTGCCAGCCTCATGACACGCTCCTACAATGAGCAGTTCTTC. Translated: CASLMTRSYNEQFF.

The chain joins TRBV9 to TRBJ1-2; D gene uncertain. CDR3 length equals 17 residues. Looked up from germline, CDR1 is SGDLS and CDR2 is YYNGEE. Between the trimmed V and J ends, which lost 0 bases and 3 bases, there was a span of 18 bases. The CDR3 reads CASSVDGPPGFDYGYTF. CDR3 nucleotides: TGTGCCAGCAGCGTAGATGGTCCCCCCGGGTTCGACTATGGCTACACCTTC. Looking up the rest from reference TRBV9 and TRBJ1-2 gives the full variable domain: DSGVTQTPKHLITATGQRVTLRCSPRSGDLSVYWYQQSLDQGLQFLIQYYNGEERAKGNILERFSAQQFPDLHSELNLSSLELGDSALYFCASSVDGPPGFDYGYTFGSGTRLTVV.

This sequence joins TRBV6-5 and TRBJ1-4; tentatively, D is TRBD1 (5 bases). V lost 0 bases and J 4 bases, leaving 9 bases between the germline ends. Germline CDR1 and CDR2: MNHEY and SVGAGI. The CDR3 totals 15 residues. In DNA, the CDR3 is TGTGCCAGCAGTTACTCGCCAGGGCTTAATGAAAAACTGTTTTTT. Its translation: CASSYSPGLNEKLFF.

The V gene is TRBV7-9, the J gene TRBJ1-1; D is possibly TRBD1 (6 bases). Germline V lookup: CDR1 SEHNR, CDR2 FQNEAQ (reference sequence). Trimming left V 1 base short and J 3 bases short, with 18 bases between. This CDR3 comprises 17 residues. CDR3 nucleotides: TGTGCCAGCAGCTTAGTGTCAGGGGTAAGGAGGCACACTGAAGCTTTCTTT. Protein product: CASSLVSGVRRHTEAFF. Variable domain in full (rest from reference TRBV7-9 and TRBJ1-1): DTGVSQNPRHKITKRGQNVTFRCDPISEHNRLYWYRQTLGQGPEFLTYFQNEAQLEKSRLLSDRFSAERPKGSFSTLEIQRTEQGDSAMYLCASSLVSGVRRHTEAFFGQGTRLTVV.

The J gene is TRBJ1-4, the V gene TRBV4-1; weak D call: TRBD1 (5 bases). Per the germline V gene, CDR1 is MGHRA and CDR2 is YSYEKL. With 4 bases removed from V and 14 bases from J, the gap between germline ends came to 11 bases. The CDR3 runs 11 residues. In DNA form, the CDR3 reads TGCGCCAGCAGCCGGGGACGGGGGCTGTTTTTT. The encoded protein is CASSRGRGLFF.

V usage is TRBV25-1 and J usage is TRBJ2-1, with D possibly matching TRBD2 (6 bases). Germline loops: CDR1 MGHDK, CDR2 SYGVNS. Trimming left V 2 bases short and J 8 bases short, with 13 bases between. The CDR3 runs to 14 residues. DNA of the CDR3: TGTGCCAGCAGTGAAACTAGCATTAGCGATGAGCAGTTCTTC. It translates to CASSETSISDEQFF.

The chain recombines TRBV5-1 with TRBJ1-4; D not resolved. Germline V CDR1 and CDR2: SGHRS, YFSETQ. V was trimmed by 3 bases and J by 2 bases, leaving 11 bases between them. The CDR3 sequence is 15 residues long. Here the CDR3 DNA reads TGCGCCAGCAGCTCCCCTTCCGCGACTAATGAAAAACTGTTTTTT. Amino acids: CASSSPSATNEKLFF.

This chain uses TRBV27 with TRBJ2-2; perhaps TRBD1 as D (5 bases). Germline CDR1 and CDR2: MNHEY and SMNVEV (reference sequence). The CDR3 consists of 14 residues. V gave up 5 bases and J gave up 6 bases, with 13 bases separating them. The DNA of the CDR3 is TGTGCCAGCAGTGTTGACAGATTGTCCGGGGAGCTGTTTTTT. This translates into CASSVDRLSGELFF.

The chain joins TRBV5-1 to TRBJ2-7; weak D call: TRBD1 (6 bases). The CDR3 has 17 residues. The germline gives CDR1 SGHRS, CDR2 YFSETQ. Trimming stripped 0 bases from V and 2 bases from J, with 18 bases between. For the CDR3, the DNA is TGCGCCAGCAGCTTGGACAGGACAGTCTTTGCGACCTACGAGCAGTACTTC. It translates to CASSLDRTVFATYEQYF.

This clone has only a few counts. The rearrangement links TRBV19 to TRBJ1-6; D remains ambiguous. The CDR3 is 19 residues long. Trimming removed 0 bases from V and 3 bases from J, with 18 bases in between. From germline, CDR1 is LNHDA and CDR2 SQIVND (reference sequence). The CDR3 spells CASSIEKGRGIGYNSPLHF. The CDR3 DNA reads TGTGCCAGTAGTATAGAAAAAGGACGGGGAATCGGCTATAATTCACCCCTCCACTTT.

The chain has TRBV27 and TRBJ1-4; D might be TRBD1 (5 bases). Germline V gene data show CDR1 as MNHEY and CDR2 as SMNVEV (reference sequence). CDR3 size: 16 residues. Trimming cost V 4 bases and J 3 bases, with 15 bases left between them. The CDR3: CASSSPRGGANEKLFF. CDR3 in DNA: TGTGCCAGCAGTTCCCCAAGGGGCGGTGCTAATGAAAAACTGTTTTTT.

This chain uses TRBV5-1 with TRBJ2-7, with a possible D match to TRBD1 (6 bases). From germline, CDR1 is SGHRS and CDR2 YFSETQ. The CDR3 has 14 residues. V was trimmed by 2 bases and J by 0 bases, leaving 9 bases between them. The CDR3 here is CASSFGGLSYEQYF. For the CDR3, the DNA is TGCGCCAGCAGCTTTGGGGGCCTCTCCTACGAGCAGTACTTC.

The V and J genes are TRBV5-4 and TRBJ2-7; possibly TRBD2 for D (6 bases). The CDR3 length is 14 residues. Germline V CDR1 and CDR2: SGHNT, YYREEE (reference sequence). Trimming stripped 4 bases from V and 0 bases from J, with 11 bases between. In nucleotides, the CDR3 is TGTGCCAGCAGCGGGGGGATCTCCTCCTACGAGCAGTACTTC. This codes for CASSGGISSYEQYF.

V gene TRBV2 combines with J gene TRBJ2-7, with D hard to call. Looked up from germline, CDR1 is SNHLY and CDR2 is FYNNEI. The CDR3 is 11 amino acids. Trimming left V 6 bases short and J 4 bases short, with 7 bases between. CDR3 nucleotides: TGTGCCAGCAGGGTGGAGTACGAGCAGTACTTC. Protein sequence: CASRVEYEQYF.

This clone has only a few counts. The V call is TRBV5-6, the J call TRBJ1-5; tentatively, D is TRBD1 (6 bases). Germline V gives CDR1 SGHDT, CDR2 YYEEEE. The CDR3 runs 15 residues. Trimming removed 2 bases from V and 3 bases from J, with 12 bases in between. CDR3 region: CASSLVGQHNQPQHF. The DNA for the CDR3 is TGTGCCAGCAGCTTAGTAGGACAGCACAATCAGCCCCAGCATTTT.